The T cell receptor (beta chain) under discussion was sequenced for a study of cytomegalovirus exposure and HLA in healthy donors. Study as a whole: Genetic ancestry analysis placed about 76% of the 300 to 400 donors that were genotyped in the Caucasian-associated cluster.

Overall study results and limits: There were reportedly fewer N-insertions in an Asian-associated ancestry cluster than the roughly 670-donor mean, in a later analysis. When analyzed later, a missense DCLRE1C variant was found to be linked to TCR beta V- and J-gene trimming. The analysis excluded some indistinguishable V segments, including TRBV6-2 and TRBV6-3.

The CDR3 has 14 residues. Germline CDR1 SGHVS, CDR2 FNYEAQ. Trimming pared 2 bases from V and 0 bases from J, leaving 5 bases between. This clone occurred once. Its cognate antigen is unknown. Distinct nucleotide sequences in the sample also encode this CDR3. 13 Jbeta primers and 60 Vbeta primers were used for the PCR. Sequencing was performed with immunoSEQ multiplex PCR; in TCRdb, only in-frame clones are kept and a portion is missing. The sample comprises 120,000 or so clones, roughly 82% of which are singletons, and approximately 6.3% rests with the top ten. This chain connects TRBV7-6 to TRBJ1-3; D unresolved. The TCR comes from a man younger than 35 in good health and CMV-seropositive. Sequenced input: PBMCs. Written as DNA, the CDR3 is TGTGCCAGCAGCTTAAAGAGCTCTGGAAACACCATATATTTT. Translated: CASSLKSSGNTIYF.